These T cell receptor beta chains were read from a single sample in a study of CD8 T cells in Susac syndrome. MiXCR was run by TCRdb on the immunoSEQ multiplex PCR reads, yielding one entry per CDR3 protein. The profile covers 150,000 to 200,000 distinct CDR3 sequences, with almost 96% appearing a single time and about 0.093% taken by the ten largest. The sample was CD4+ T cells from PBMCs. These receptor sequences come from a human donor with multiple sclerosis. The CDR3 runs from the conserved cysteine through the conserved F or W. The order of the fields is J gene, V gene, CDR3 protein.

j_gene: TRBJ2-3
v_gene: TRBV29-1
CDR3aa: CSVDAGVWGTDTQYF

j_gene: TRBJ2-7
v_gene: TRBV30
CDR3aa: CALGAHEQYF

j_gene: TRBJ2-3
v_gene: TRBV20-1
CDR3aa: CSASIAGLEDTQYF

j_gene: TRBJ1-1
v_gene: TRBV29-1
CDR3aa: CSGISEREHSAEAFF

j_gene: TRBJ1-2
v_gene: TRBV5-1
CDR3aa: CASREPGKDGYTF

j_gene: TRBJ1-1
v_gene: TRBV12-3/TRBV12-4
CDR3aa: CASSLLQGSEAFF

j_gene: TRBJ2-7
v_gene: TRBV29-1
CDR3aa: CSGLAGVPYEQYF

j_gene: TRBJ1-1
v_gene: TRBV30
CDR3aa: CAWSRQVMNTEAFF

j_gene: TRBJ1-1
v_gene: TRBV5-1
CDR3aa: CASSLANGTMNTEAFF

j_gene: TRBJ1-5
v_gene: TRBV12-3/TRBV12-4
CDR3aa: CASSTRTLGSNQPQHF

j_gene: TRBJ2-3
v_gene: TRBV28
CDR3aa: CASSLGLGTDTQYF

j_gene: TRBJ2-3
v_gene: TRBV6-5
CDR3aa: CASSYGTGRDTQYF

j_gene: TRBJ2-2
v_gene: TRBV7-2
CDR3aa: CASSVSGAVGELFF

j_gene: TRBJ1-1
v_gene: TRBV29-1
CDR3aa: CSVQYPGLSRTEAFF

j_gene: TRBJ2-4
v_gene: TRBV3-1
CDR3aa: CASSRRTGQYIQYF

j_gene: TRBJ2-7
v_gene: TRBV5-1
CDR3aa: CASSFDLFPYEQYF

j_gene: TRBJ2-6
v_gene: TRBV29-1
CDR3aa: CSVAVTTGGASGANVLTF

j_gene: TRBJ2-5
v_gene: TRBV7-2
CDR3aa: CASSLVGVEETQYF

j_gene: TRBJ2-3
v_gene: TRBV5-4
CDR3aa: CASSGGPNTDTQYF

j_gene: TRBJ2-5
v_gene: TRBV5-1
CDR3aa: CASSTGLTGTQETQYF

j_gene: TRBJ1-1
v_gene: TRBV2
CDR3aa: CASTPGGTSEAFF

j_gene: TRBJ2-5
v_gene: TRBV4-2
CDR3aa: CASSQGLGPARETQYF

j_gene: TRBJ1-6
v_gene: TRBV30
CDR3aa: CAWSVSQGNSPLHF

j_gene: TRBJ1-1
v_gene: TRBV30
CDR3aa: CAWGRDTTEAFF

j_gene: TRBJ1-1
v_gene: TRBV30
CDR3aa: CAWRPPWDRGQAFF

j_gene: TRBJ2-1
v_gene: TRBV7-9
CDR3aa: CASSLAGGGQVDEQFF

j_gene: TRBJ1-1
v_gene: TRBV6-1
CDR3aa: CASSLSRVRMNTEAFF

j_gene: TRBJ2-4
v_gene: TRBV30
CDR3aa: CAWSEGGGLAKNIQYF

j_gene: TRBJ2-5
v_gene: TRBV18
CDR3aa: CASSSSQGNQETQYF

j_gene: TRBJ2-3
v_gene: TRBV4-2
CDR3aa: CASSQLSSGGSTDTQYF

j_gene: TRBJ1-2
v_gene: TRBV11-1
CDR3aa: CASSLHTGYGYTF

j_gene: TRBJ2-5
v_gene: TRBV7-2
CDR3aa: CASSLGVPGQGEGYF

j_gene: TRBJ2-2
v_gene: TRBV29-1
CDR3aa: CSVGQGARTGELFF

j_gene: TRBJ2-1
v_gene: TRBV5-1
CDR3aa: CASSLVVGVNEQFF

j_gene: TRBJ2-1
v_gene: TRBV15
CDR3aa: CATRTPGTPYYNEQFF

j_gene: TRBJ2-3
v_gene: TRBV24-1
CDR3aa: CATSAPGPGPDTQYF

j_gene: TRBJ1-1
v_gene: TRBV14
CDR3aa: CASSQEGKGAGYTEAFF

j_gene: TRBJ2-7
v_gene: TRBV30
CDR3aa: CAWSVTGTSGGGRSEQYF

j_gene: TRBJ2-3
v_gene: TRBV7-3
CDR3aa: CASKPSGGADTQYF

j_gene: TRBJ2-1
v_gene: TRBV6-1
CDR3aa: CASSFTGLKDSYNEQFF

j_gene: TRBJ1-1
v_gene: TRBV29-1
CDR3aa: CSVGQRLNTEAFF

j_gene: TRBJ1-5
v_gene: TRBV7-2
CDR3aa: CASSPGGILPNQPQHF

j_gene: TRBJ2-3
v_gene: TRBV29-1
CDR3aa: CSVVGGGLTDTQYF

j_gene: TRBJ1-2
v_gene: TRBV18
CDR3aa: CASSQEGGENGYTF

j_gene: TRBJ2-3
v_gene: TRBV20-1
CDR3aa: CSAQPPGPSTDTQYF

j_gene: TRBJ2-6
v_gene: TRBV30
CDR3aa: CAWSVIRLAGGINSGANVLTF

j_gene: TRBJ2-7
v_gene: TRBV20-1
CDR3aa: CSARYSPFHTSYEQYF

j_gene: TRBJ2-5
v_gene: TRBV20-1
CDR3aa: CSAYPPGTGWETQYF